Below, one T cell receptor beta chain is given with its context. These data come from a study of cytomegalovirus exposure and HLA in healthy donors. The CDR3 sequence is 20 residues long. V dropped 3 bases and J dropped 7; count of bases not matched to a gene: 25. The germline V gene has CDR1 SSHAT and CDR2 FNYEAQ (reference sequence). The PCR had 60 Vbeta and 13 Jbeta primers. The method was immunoSEQ multiplex PCR; TCRdb's version includes in-frame clones alone and lacks a portion of them. The sample consists of about 190,000 clones, 80% to 85% of them appearing once. The chain is built from TRBV7-7 and TRBJ2-7; 9 nucleotides agree with TRBD1. Input material: PBMCs. The clonotype originates from a woman between 18 and 29 years old in good health and CMV-seronegative. CDR3 nucleotide sequence: TGTGCCAGCAGCTTCGGCAGGGTAAGCCGCGGGGGACAGGGTACGGAGGAGCAGTACTTC. Protein sequence: CASSFGRVSRGGQGTEEQYF.